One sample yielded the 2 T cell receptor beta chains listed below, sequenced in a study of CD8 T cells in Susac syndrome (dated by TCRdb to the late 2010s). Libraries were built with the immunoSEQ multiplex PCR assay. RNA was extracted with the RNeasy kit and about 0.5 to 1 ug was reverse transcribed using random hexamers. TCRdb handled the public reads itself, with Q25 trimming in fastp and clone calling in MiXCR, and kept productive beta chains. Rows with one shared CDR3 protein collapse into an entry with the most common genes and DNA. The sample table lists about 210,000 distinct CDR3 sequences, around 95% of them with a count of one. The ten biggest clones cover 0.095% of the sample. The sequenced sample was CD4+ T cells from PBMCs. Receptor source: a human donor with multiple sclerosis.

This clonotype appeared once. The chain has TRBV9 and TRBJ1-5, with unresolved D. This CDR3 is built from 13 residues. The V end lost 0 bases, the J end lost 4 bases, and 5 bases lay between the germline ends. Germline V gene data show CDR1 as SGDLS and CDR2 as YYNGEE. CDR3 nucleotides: TGTGCCAGCAGCGTAGCGGCTAATCAGCCCCAGCATTTT. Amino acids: CASSVAANQPQHF.

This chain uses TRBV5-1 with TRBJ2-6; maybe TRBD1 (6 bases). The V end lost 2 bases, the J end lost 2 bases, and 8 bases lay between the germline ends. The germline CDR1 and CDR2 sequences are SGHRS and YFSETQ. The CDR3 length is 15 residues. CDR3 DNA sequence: TGCGCCAGCAGCTTTAACAGGGCTGGGGCCAACGTCCTGACTTTC. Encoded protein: CASSFNRAGANVLTF.